This entry concerns a single T cell receptor beta chain. The sample originates from a study of T cell changes during pregnancy in multiple sclerosis. Deletions cut 2 bases from V and 0 bases from J, with 11 bases between. The CDR3 consists of 14 residues. CDR1 is SQVTM, CDR2 ANQGSEA, per germline. TCRdb keeps only in-frame clones here, not all; method: immunoSEQ multiplex PCR. In the table there are 9,500 to 15,000 clones, roughly nine tenths of which are singletons. This material consisted of CD8+ T cells from peripheral blood mononuclear cells, taken in the second trimester of pregnancy. This clonotype was obtained from a female donor in good health, enrolled as a control in a pregnancy study. This chain uses TRBV29-1 with TRBJ2-7, with a weak D call TRBD2 (5 bases). The CDR3 DNA follows: TGCAGCGTTGAATCGAGCGGAGACTCCTACGAGCAGTACTTC. It codes for CSVESSGDSYEQYF.